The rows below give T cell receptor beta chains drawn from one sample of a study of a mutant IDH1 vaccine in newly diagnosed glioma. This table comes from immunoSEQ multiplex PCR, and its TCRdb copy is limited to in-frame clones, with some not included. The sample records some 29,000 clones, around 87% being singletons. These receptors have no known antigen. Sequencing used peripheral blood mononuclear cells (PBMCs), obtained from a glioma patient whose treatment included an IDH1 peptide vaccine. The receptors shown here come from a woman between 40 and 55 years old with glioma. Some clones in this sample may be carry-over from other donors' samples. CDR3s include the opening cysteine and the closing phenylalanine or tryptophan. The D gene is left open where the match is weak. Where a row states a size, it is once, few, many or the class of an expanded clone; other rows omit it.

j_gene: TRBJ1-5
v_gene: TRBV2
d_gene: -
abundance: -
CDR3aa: CASSETTSAQHF
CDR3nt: TGTGCCAGCAGTGAAACGACTTCAGCCCAGCATTTT

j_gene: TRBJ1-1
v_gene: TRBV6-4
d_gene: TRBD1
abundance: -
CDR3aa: CASMEGQGSTEAFF
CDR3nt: TGTGCCAGCATGGAGGGACAGGGGAGCACTGAAGCTTTCTTT

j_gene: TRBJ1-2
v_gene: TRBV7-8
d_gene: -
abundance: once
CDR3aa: CASADRSFYGYTF
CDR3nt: TGTGCCAGCGCGGACAGATCTTTCTATGGCTACACCTTC

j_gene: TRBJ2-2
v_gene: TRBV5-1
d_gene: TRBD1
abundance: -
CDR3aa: CASGRQGSPGELFF
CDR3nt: TGCGCCAGCGGGAGACAGGGATCCCCCGGGGAGCTGTTTTTT

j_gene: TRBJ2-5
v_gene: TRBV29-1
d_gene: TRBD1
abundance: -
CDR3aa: CSVDRTGETQYF
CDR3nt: TGCAGCGTTGACCGGACAGGGGAGACCCAGTACTTC

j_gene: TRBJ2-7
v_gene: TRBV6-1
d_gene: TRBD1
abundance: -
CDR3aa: CASSEALMMGQGAHEQYF
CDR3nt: TGTGCCAGCAGTGAAGCGCTAATGATGGGACAGGGGGCCCACGAGCAGTACTTC

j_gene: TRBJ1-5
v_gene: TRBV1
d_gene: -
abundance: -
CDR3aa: CTSSQDKRFNQPQHF
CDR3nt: TGCACCAGCAGCCAAGATAAGCGGTTCAATCAGCCCCAGCATTTT

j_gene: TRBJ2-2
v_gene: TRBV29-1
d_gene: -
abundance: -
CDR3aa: CSAVSRRAGNTGELFF
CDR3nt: TGCAGCGCCGTTAGCCGGAGGGCGGGGAACACCGGGGAGCTGTTTTTT

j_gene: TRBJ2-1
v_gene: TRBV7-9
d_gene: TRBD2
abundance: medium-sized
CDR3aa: CASSLVYGGAARHNEQFF
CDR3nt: TGTGCCAGCAGCTTAGTATACGGGGGGGCGGCTCGCCACAATGAGCAGTTCTTC

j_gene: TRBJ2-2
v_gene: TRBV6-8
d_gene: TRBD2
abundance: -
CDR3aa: CASSPGTSGSSIGELFF
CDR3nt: TGTGCCAGCAGCCCCGGGACTAGCGGGAGTTCCATCGGGGAGCTGTTTTTT

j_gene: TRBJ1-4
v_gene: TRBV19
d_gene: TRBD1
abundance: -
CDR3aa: CASSGTDRGYEKLFF
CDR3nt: TGTGCCAGTAGCGGGACGGACAGGGGATATGAAAAACTGTTTTTT

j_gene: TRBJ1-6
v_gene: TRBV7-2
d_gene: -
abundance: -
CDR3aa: CASSLGAENSPLHF
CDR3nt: TGTGCCAGCAGCTTAGGGGCCGAGAATTCACCCCTCCACTTT

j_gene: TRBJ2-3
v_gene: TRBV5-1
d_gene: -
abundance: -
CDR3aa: CASSIAQGLDTQYF
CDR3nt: TGCGCCAGCAGCATTGCCCAGGGCCTGGATACGCAGTATTTT

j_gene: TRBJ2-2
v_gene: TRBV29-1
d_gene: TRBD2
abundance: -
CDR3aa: CSVRQQGGSGTGELFF
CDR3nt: TGCAGCGTGAGACAGCAGGGCGGGAGTGGCACCGGGGAGCTGTTTTTT

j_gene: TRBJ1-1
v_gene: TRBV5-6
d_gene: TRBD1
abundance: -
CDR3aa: CASSQRDRGAFF
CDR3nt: TGTGCCAGCAGCCAAAGGGACAGGGGAGCTTTCTTT

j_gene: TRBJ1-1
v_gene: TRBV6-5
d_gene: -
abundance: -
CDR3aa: CASSFNTNTEAFF
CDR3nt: TGTGCCAGCAGTTTTAACACGAACACTGAAGCTTTCTTT

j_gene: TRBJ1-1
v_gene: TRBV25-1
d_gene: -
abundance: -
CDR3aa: CASSDRAGVGNTEAFF
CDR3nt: TGTGCCAGCAGTGACCGGGCAGGAGTGGGGAACACTGAAGCTTTCTTT

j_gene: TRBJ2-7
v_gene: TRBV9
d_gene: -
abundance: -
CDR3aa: CASSYTGHEQYF
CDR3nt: TGTGCCAGCAGCTATACAGGGCACGAGCAGTACTTC

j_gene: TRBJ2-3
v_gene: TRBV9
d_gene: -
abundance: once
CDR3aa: CASSVDSTDTQYF
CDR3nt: TGTGCCAGCAGCGTAGATAGCACAGATACGCAGTATTTT

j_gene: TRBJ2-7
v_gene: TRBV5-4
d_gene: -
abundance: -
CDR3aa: CASSLGVSGYEQYF
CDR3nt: TGTGCCAGCAGCTTGGGGGTTAGCGGCTACGAGCAGTACTTC

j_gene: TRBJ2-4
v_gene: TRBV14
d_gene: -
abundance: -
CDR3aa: CASSQAKGAVAKNIQYF
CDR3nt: TGTGCCAGCAGCCAAGCCAAAGGGGCTGTAGCCAAAAACATTCAGTACTTC

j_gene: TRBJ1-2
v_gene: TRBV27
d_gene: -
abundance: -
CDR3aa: CASSLMGGRGYTF
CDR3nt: TGTGCCAGCAGTTTAATGGGGGGCCGTGGCTACACCTTC

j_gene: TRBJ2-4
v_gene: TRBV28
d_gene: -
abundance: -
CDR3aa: CASSPDGWEAEAKNIQYF
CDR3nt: TGTGCCAGCAGTCCCGACGGGTGGGAGGCGGAAGCCAAAAACATTCAGTACTTC

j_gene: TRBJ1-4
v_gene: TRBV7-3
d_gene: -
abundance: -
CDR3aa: CASSPLGTVNEKLFF
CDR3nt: TGTGCCAGCAGCCCACTGGGGACGGTGAATGAAAAACTGTTTTTT

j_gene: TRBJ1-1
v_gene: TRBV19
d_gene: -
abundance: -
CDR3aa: CASSIVRMNTEAFF
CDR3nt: TGTGCCAGTAGTATAGTTCGTATGAACACTGAAGCTTTCTTT

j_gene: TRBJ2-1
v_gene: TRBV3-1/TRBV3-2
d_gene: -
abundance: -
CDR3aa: CASSLDRVF
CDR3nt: TGTGCCAGCAGCCTAGATAGGGTCTTC

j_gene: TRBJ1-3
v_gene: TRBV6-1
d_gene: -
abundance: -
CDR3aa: CASSEGPRDTIYF
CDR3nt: TGTGCCAGCAGTGAAGGGCCCAGAGACACCATATATTTT

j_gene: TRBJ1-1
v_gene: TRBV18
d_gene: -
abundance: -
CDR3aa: CASSPQTEEAFF
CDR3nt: TGTGCCAGCTCACCACAGACAGAAGAAGCTTTCTTT

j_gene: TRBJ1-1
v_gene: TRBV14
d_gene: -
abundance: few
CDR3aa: CASSREGWMGTEAFF
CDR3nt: TGTGCCAGCAGCCGGGAGGGTTGGATGGGGACTGAAGCTTTCTTT

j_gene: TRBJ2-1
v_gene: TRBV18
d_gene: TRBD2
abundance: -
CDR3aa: CASSPPQGLVDNEQFF
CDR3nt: TGTGCCAGCTCACCACCTCAGGGACTAGTGGACAATGAGCAGTTCTTC

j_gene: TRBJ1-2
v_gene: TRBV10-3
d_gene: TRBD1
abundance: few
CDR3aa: CAIRRDRDYTF
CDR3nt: TGTGCCATCAGGAGGGACAGGGATTACACCTTC

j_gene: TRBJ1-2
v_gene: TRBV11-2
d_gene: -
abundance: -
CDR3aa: CASSLDALLPYGYTF
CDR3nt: TGTGCCAGCAGCTTAGATGCCCTTCTGCCATATGGCTACACCTTC

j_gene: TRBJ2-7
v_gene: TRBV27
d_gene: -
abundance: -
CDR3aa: CASSRITGYEQYF
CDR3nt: TGTGCCAGCAGCCGAATCACGGGCTACGAGCAGTACTTC

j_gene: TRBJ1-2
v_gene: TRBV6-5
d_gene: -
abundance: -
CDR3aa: CASSRTAGGYTF
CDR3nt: TGTGCCAGCAGCCGGACAGCTGGCGGCTACACCTTC

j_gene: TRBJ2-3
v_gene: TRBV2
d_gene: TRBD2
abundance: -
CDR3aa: CASRLAGQGADTQYF
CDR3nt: TGTGCCAGCAGGCTAGCGGGTCAAGGGGCAGATACGCAGTATTTT

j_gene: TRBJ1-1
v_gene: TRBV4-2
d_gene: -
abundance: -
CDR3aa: CASSQEDGGHTEAFF
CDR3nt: TGTGCCAGCAGCCAAGAGGATGGGGGGCACACTGAAGCTTTCTTT

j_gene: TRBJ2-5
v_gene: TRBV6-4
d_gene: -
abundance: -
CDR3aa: CASSTGWGETQYF
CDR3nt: TGTGCCAGCAGCACAGGGTGGGGAGAGACCCAGTACTTC

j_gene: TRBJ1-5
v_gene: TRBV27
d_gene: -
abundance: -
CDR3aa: CASSFTGQSNQPQHF
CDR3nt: TGTGCCAGCAGTTTTACCGGACAGAGCAATCAGCCCCAGCATTTT

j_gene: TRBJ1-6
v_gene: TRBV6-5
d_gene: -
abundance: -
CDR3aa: CASSPRNSPLHF
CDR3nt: TGTGCCAGCAGTCCCCGAAATTCACCCCTCCACTTT

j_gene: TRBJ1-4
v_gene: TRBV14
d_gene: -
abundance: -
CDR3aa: CASSVVTNEKLFF
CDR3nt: TGTGCCAGCAGTGTGGTTACGAATGAAAAACTGTTTTTT

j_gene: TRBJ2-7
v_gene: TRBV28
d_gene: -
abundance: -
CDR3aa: CASSSRGVWDEQYF
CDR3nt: TGTGCCAGCAGTTCCCGAGGGGTATGGGACGAGCAGTACTTC

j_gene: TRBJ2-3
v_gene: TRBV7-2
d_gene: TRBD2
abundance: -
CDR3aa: CASSLGLAGDGDTQYF
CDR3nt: TGTGCCAGCAGCCTGGGACTAGCGGGAGACGGAGATACGCAGTATTTT

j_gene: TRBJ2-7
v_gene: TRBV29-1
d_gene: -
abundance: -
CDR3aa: CSVKGLHEQYF
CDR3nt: TGCAGCGTTAAGGGGCTTCACGAGCAGTACTTC

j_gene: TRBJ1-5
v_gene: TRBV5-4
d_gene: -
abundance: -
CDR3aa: CASSLGTGQPQHF
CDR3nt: TGTGCCAGCAGCTTGGGGACTGGTCAGCCCCAGCATTTT

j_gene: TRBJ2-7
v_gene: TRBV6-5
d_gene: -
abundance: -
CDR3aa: CASSYDYNYEQYF
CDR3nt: TGTGCCAGCAGTTACGACTATAACTACGAGCAGTACTTC

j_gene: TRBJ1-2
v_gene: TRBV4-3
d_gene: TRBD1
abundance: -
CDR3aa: CASSRAGQAENYGYTF
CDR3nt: TGCGCCAGCAGCCGGGCAGGACAGGCTGAGAACTATGGCTACACCTTC

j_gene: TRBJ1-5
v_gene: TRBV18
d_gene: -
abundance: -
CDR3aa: CASSPPGEVGQPQHF
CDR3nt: TGTGCCAGCTCACCCCCCGGGGAGGTCGGACAGCCCCAGCATTTT